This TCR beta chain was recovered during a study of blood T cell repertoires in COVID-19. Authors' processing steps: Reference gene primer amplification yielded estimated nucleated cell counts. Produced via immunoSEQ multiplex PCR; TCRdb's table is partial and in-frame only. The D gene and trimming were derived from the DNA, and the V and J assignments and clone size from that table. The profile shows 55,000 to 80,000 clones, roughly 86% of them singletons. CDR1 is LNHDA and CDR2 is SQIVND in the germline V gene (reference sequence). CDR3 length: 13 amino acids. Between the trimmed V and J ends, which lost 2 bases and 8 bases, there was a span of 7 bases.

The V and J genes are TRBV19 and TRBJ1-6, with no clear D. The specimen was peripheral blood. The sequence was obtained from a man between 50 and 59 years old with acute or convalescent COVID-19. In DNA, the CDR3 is TGTGCCAGTAGTATATCGAGGGATTCACCCCTCCACTTT. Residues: CASSISRDSPLHF.